This T cell receptor (beta chain) was sequenced during a study of shared clonotypes between healthy human individuals. For unsorted PBMC, around 280 ng DNA per replicate equaled 25,000 to 30,000 T cell genomes. TCRdb's copy holds only in-frame clones and misses some; the assay was immunoSEQ multiplex PCR. The sample gives around 500,000 clones, over 75% of which show up once; about 13% is in the top ten. Germline V gene sequence: CDR1 WNHNN, CDR2 SYGVQD (reference sequence). The CDR3 has 16 amino acids. Trimming removed 3 bases from V and 5 bases from J, with 17 bases in between. The V call is TRBV10-1, the J call TRBJ2-1, with D maybe TRBD1 (5 bases). Sequenced input: PBMCs. The clonotype comes from a middle-aged woman in good health. Some clones in this sample may be carry-over from other donors' samples. In nucleotides, the CDR3 is TGCGCCAGCAGTGATCTTGTCCAGGGTGTCAACAATGAGCAGTTCTTC. Encoded protein: CASSDLVQGVNNEQFF.